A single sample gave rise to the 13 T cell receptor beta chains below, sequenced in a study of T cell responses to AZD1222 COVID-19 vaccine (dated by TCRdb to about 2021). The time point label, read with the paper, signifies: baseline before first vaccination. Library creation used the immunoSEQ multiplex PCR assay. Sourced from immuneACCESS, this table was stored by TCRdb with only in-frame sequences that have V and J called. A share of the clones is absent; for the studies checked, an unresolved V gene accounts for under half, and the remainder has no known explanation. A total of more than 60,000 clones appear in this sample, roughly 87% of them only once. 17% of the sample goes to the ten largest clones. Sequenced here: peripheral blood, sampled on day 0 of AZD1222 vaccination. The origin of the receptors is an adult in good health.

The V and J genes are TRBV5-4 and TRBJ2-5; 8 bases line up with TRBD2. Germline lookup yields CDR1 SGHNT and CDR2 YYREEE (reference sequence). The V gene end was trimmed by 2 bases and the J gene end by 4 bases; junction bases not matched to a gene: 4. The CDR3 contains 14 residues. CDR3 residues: CASSFKLAGETQYF. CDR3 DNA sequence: TGTGCCAGCAGCTTTAAGCTAGCGGGAGAGACCCAGTACTTC. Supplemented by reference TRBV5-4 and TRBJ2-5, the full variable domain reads ETGVTQSPTHLIKTRGQQVTLRCSSQSGHNTVSWYQQALGQGPQFIFQYYREEENGRGNFPPRFSGLQFPNYSSELNVNALELDDSALYLCASSFKLAGETQYFGPGTRLLVL.

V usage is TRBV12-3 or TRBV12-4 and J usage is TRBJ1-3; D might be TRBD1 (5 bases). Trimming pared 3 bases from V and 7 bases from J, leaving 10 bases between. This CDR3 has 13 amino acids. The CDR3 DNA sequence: TGTGCCAGCAGTTTCGAGCCAGGGAACACCATATATTTT. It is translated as CASSFEPGNTIYF.

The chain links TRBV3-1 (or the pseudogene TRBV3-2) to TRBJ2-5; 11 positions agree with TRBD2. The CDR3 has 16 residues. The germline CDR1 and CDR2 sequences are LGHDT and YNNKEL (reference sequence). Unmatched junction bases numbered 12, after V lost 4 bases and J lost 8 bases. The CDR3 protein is CASSPPGLAVSDTQYF. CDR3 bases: TGTGCCAGCAGCCCCCCGGGACTAGCGGTCTCGGATACCCAGTACTTC.

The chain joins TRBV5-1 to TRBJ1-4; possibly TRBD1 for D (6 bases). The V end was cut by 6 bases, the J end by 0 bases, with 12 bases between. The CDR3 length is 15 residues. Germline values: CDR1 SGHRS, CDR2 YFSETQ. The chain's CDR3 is CASNREGPTNEKLFF. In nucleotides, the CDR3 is TGCGCCAGCAACAGGGAGGGACCAACTAATGAAAAACTGTTTTTT.

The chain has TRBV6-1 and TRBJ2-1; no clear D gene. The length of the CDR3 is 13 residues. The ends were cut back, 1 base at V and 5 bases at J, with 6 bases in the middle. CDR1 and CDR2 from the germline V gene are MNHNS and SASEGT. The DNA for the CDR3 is TGTGCCAGCAGTGAAGTATGGGACAATGAGCAGTTCTTC. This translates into CASSEVWDNEQFF.

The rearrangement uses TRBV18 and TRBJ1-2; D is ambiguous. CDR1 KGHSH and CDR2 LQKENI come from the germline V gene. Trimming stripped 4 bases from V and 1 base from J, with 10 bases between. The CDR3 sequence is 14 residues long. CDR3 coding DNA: TGTGCCAGCTCACGCGAGGCGTTTAACTATGGCTACACCTTC. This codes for CASSREAFNYGYTF.

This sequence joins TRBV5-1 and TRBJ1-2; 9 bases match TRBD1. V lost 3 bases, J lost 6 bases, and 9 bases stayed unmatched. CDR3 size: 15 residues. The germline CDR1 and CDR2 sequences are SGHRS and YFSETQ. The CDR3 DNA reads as TGCGCCAGCAGCTGGGCCGGGACAGGGAACGATGGCTACACCTTC. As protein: CASSWAGTGNDGYTF.

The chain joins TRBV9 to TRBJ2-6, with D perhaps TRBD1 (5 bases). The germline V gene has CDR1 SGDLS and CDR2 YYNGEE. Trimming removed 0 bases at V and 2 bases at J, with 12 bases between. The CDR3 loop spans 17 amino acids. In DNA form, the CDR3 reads TGTGCCAGCAGCGTAGAATTGCAGGGAACTGGGGCCAACGTCCTGACTTTC. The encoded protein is CASSVELQGTGANVLTF.

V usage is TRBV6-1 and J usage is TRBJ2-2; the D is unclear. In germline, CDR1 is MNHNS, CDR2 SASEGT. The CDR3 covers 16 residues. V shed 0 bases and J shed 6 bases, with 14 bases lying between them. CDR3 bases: TGTGCCAGCAGTGAAGCGTTAGGAACCGGCGCCGGGGAGCTGTTTTTT. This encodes CASSEALGTGAGELFF.

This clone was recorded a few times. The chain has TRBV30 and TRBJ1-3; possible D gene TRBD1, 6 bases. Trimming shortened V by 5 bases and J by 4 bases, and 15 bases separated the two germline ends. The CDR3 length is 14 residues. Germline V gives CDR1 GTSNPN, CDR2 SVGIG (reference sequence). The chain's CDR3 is CAWDVRGSGNTIYF. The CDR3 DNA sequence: TGTGCCTGGGACGTGAGGGGGTCCGGAAACACCATATATTTT.

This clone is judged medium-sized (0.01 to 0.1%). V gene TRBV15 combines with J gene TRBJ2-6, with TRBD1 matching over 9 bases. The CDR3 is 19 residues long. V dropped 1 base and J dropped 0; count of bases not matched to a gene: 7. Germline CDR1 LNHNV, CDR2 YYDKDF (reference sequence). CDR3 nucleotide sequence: TGTGCCACCAGCAGAGCCTCGGGACAGGGTTACTCTGGGGCCAACGTCCTGACTTTC. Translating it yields CATSRASGQGYSGANVLTF.

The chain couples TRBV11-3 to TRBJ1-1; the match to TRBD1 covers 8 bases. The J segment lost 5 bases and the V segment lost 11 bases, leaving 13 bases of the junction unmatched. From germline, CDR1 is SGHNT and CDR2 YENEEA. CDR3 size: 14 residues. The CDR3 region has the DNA TGTGCCTCCAGGACAGGGACGGACGGGACTGAAGCTTTCTTT. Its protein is CASRTGTDGTEAFF.

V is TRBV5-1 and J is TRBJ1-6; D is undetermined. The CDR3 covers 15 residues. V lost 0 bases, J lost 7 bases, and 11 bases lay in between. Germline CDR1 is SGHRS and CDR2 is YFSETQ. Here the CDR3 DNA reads TGCGCCAGCAGCTTGGGAGCAGGAGGAAATTCACCCCTCCACTTT. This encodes CASSLGAGGNSPLHF.